This TCR beta chain was recovered during a study of post-analysis software for immune sequencing data. Study outcomes and limitations: There was significantly lower normalized Chao1 diversity in multiple sclerosis patients than in controls. About 5 TRBV segments appeared more often in patients than in controls, and TRBV5-6, TRBV5-1 and TRBV20-1 were among these.

cDNA libraries of TCR beta carried unique molecular identifiers. T cells numbering roughly 0.85 to 11 million gave rise to about 490,000 cDNA molecules. A single record per CDR3 protein comes from TCRdb applying MiXCR to the PCR reads. The sample consists of hundreds of thousands of distinct CDR3 sequences, 35% to 45% of them appearing once. As for this clonotype: What it binds is not known. At one boundary the junction diverges from the germline segment, which might be a read error.

CDR1 is SQVTM, CDR2 ANQGSEA, per germline. The CDR3 loop spans 16 amino acids. The J gene is TRBJ2-2, the V gene TRBV29-1, with D perhaps TRBD2 (6 bases). The receptor's source is a girl aged 2-10 years with multiple sclerosis. The source material was blood. CDR3 nucleotides: TGCAGCGTTGCTCGACGCCCTCGCGGAAACACCGGGGGGCTGTTTTTT. It translates to CSVARRPRGNTGGLFF.